Listed below are T cell receptor beta chains from one sample, sequenced in a study of cytomegalovirus exposure and HLA in healthy donors. Measured with immunoSEQ multiplex PCR; TCRdb has only the in-frame clones, and not every one. In the table there are 65,000 to 75,000 clones, 90% to 95% of which are singletons. Sequencing used PBMCs. Source of these receptors: a man younger than 30 in good health and CMV-seropositive. The CDR3 runs from the conserved cysteine through the conserved F or W. A D gene is named only where the DNA matches it firmly. Only part of the rows carry a size: once, few, many, or a class if the clone is expanded.

V: TRBV28
J: TRBJ1-5
D: TRBD1
size: -
CDR3: CASSSTGSGKPQHF
DNA: TGTGCCAGCAGTTCGACAGGGTCTGGGAAGCCCCAGCATTTT

V: TRBV14
J: TRBJ1-1
D: TRBD1
size: -
CDR3: CASSHQPGQGNTEAFF
DNA: TGTGCCAGCAGCCATCAACCCGGACAGGGGAACACTGAAGCTTTCTTT

V: TRBV6-5
J: TRBJ2-1
D: TRBD2
size: -
CDR3: CASSYDYGRAGNEQFF
DNA: TGTGCCAGCAGTTATGATTACGGGAGGGCCGGTAATGAGCAGTTCTTC

V: TRBV5-1
J: TRBJ2-2
D: -
size: -
CDR3: CASSSGTLNTGELFF
DNA: TGCGCCAGCAGCTCCGGGACTCTAAACACCGGGGAGCTGTTTTTT

V: TRBV5-1
J: TRBJ2-3
D: -
size: few
CDR3: CASKSSGRTDTQYF
DNA: TGCGCCAGCAAATCCAGCGGCCGCACAGATACGCAGTATTTT

V: TRBV2
J: TRBJ2-7
D: TRBD1
size: -
CDR3: CASSALRGTGYEQYF
DNA: TGTGCCAGCAGTGCCCTCCGGGGGACAGGTTACGAGCAGTACTTC

V: TRBV28
J: TRBJ2-7
D: -
size: -
CDR3: CASSLSGVRYEQYF
DNA: TGTGCCAGCAGTTTATCAGGGGTTAGGTACGAGCAGTACTTC

V: TRBV19
J: TRBJ2-1
D: -
size: -
CDR3: CASSPGLYNEQFF
DNA: TGTGCCAGTAGCCCGGGACTTTACAATGAGCAGTTCTTC

V: TRBV23-1
J: TRBJ1-1
D: -
size: -
CDR3: CASSSDRNTEAFF
DNA: TGCGCCAGCAGTTCGGACAGAAACACTGAAGCTTTCTTT

V: TRBV27
J: TRBJ2-7
D: TRBD2
size: -
CDR3: CASSPAGTSGIFEQYF
DNA: TGTGCCAGCAGTCCGGCCGGGACTAGCGGGATTTTTGAGCAGTACTTC

V: TRBV5-1
J: TRBJ2-1
D: -
size: -
CDR3: CASSLRGSYNEQFF
DNA: TGCGCCAGCAGCTTGCGGGGCTCCTACAATGAGCAGTTCTTC

V: TRBV11-3
J: TRBJ2-3
D: -
size: -
CDR3: CASSSQNRGGTQYF
DNA: TGTGCCAGCAGCTCCCAGAACAGGGGAGGTACGCAGTATTTT

V: TRBV4-1
J: TRBJ1-2
D: -
size: -
CDR3: CASSQLREDYGYTF
DNA: TGCGCCAGCAGCCAACTCAGGGAGGACTATGGCTACACCTTC

V: TRBV28
J: TRBJ1-4
D: TRBD1
size: -
CDR3: CASREGTANEKLFF
DNA: TGTGCCAGCAGGGAAGGGACAGCTAATGAAAAACTGTTTTTT

V: TRBV10-3
J: TRBJ2-3
D: TRBD2
size: -
CDR3: CAISGSSGRPGTDTQYF
DNA: TGTGCCATCAGTGGTTCTAGCGGGAGGCCTGGCACAGATACGCAGTATTTT

V: TRBV5-1
J: TRBJ2-7
D: -
size: -
CDR3: CASSLAGGRSYEQYF
DNA: TGCGCCAGCAGCTTGGCTGGGGGCAGATCCTACGAGCAGTACTTC

V: TRBV10-3
J: TRBJ2-1
D: TRBD2
size: -
CDR3: CATSGLAGGNEQFF
DNA: TGTGCCACCTCGGGACTAGCGGGAGGAAATGAGCAGTTCTTC

V: TRBV10-3
J: TRBJ2-1
D: TRBD1
size: -
CDR3: CAISPGQGGNEQFF
DNA: TGTGCCATCAGTCCGGGACAGGGAGGAAATGAGCAGTTCTTC

V: TRBV11-1
J: TRBJ2-7
D: TRBD2
size: -
CDR3: CASSSLAGPAYEQYF
DNA: TGTGCCAGCAGCTCACTAGCGGGCCCCGCCTACGAGCAGTACTTC

V: TRBV5-4
J: TRBJ2-7
D: -
size: -
CDR3: CASSFFVGADEQYF
DNA: TGTGCCAGCAGCTTCTTCGTGGGGGCGGACGAGCAGTACTTC

V: TRBV7-9
J: TRBJ2-7
D: TRBD1
size: -
CDR3: CASSWRQGTNEQYF
DNA: TGTGCCAGCAGCTGGAGACAGGGTACGAACGAGCAGTACTTC

V: TRBV25-1
J: TRBJ2-2
D: -
size: -
CDR3: CASSEFRVHGELFF
DNA: TGTGCCAGCAGTGAATTCCGGGTCCACGGGGAGCTGTTTTTT

V: TRBV5-1
J: TRBJ2-1
D: TRBD2
size: once
CDR3: CASSPHGTSGYNEQFF
DNA: TGCGCCAGCAGCCCGCATGGGACTAGCGGATACAATGAGCAGTTCTTC

V: TRBV28
J: TRBJ2-1
D: -
size: -
CDR3: CASRALAGSNEQFF
DNA: TGTGCCAGCAGAGCGTTGGCCGGGAGCAATGAGCAGTTCTTC

V: TRBV6-5
J: TRBJ1-1
D: TRBD1
size: -
CDR3: CASSRQGADEAFF
DNA: TGTGCCAGCAGTAGACAGGGGGCGGATGAAGCTTTCTTT

V: TRBV10-2
J: TRBJ2-1
D: TRBD2
size: -
CDR3: CASIEPAGLAGEQFF
DNA: TGCGCCAGCATAGAACCGGCGGGACTAGCGGGGGAGCAGTTCTTC

V: TRBV27
J: TRBJ2-1
D: TRBD2
size: -
CDR3: CASSPGGGLAREGEQFF
DNA: TGTGCCAGCAGTCCAGGGGGGGGACTAGCGCGGGAAGGTGAGCAGTTCTTC

V: TRBV25-1
J: TRBJ2-5
D: TRBD2
size: -
CDR3: CASSEGLAGRRYF
DNA: TGTGCCAGCAGTGAAGGACTAGCGGGACGGCGGTACTTC

V: TRBV4-1
J: TRBJ2-7
D: -
size: -
CDR3: CASSQGGGSSSYEQYF
DNA: TGCGCCAGCAGCCAAGGAGGCGGTTCCAGCTCCTACGAGCAGTACTTC

V: TRBV6-1
J: TRBJ1-2
D: TRBD1
size: -
CDR3: CASARQGSYTF
DNA: TGTGCCAGCGCTAGACAGGGTAGCTACACCTTC

V: TRBV5-1
J: TRBJ1-1
D: -
size: -
CDR3: CASSSSTGNTEAFF
DNA: TGCGCCAGCAGCTCATCGACAGGGAACACTGAAGCTTTCTTT

V: TRBV5-8
J: TRBJ2-5
D: TRBD2
size: -
CDR3: CASSSGTSGDNYQETQYF
DNA: TGTGCCAGCAGCTCCGGGACTAGCGGGGATAACTACCAAGAGACCCAGTACTTC

V: TRBV5-1
J: TRBJ2-2
D: -
size: -
CDR3: CASSLALESTGELFF
DNA: TGCGCCAGCAGCTTGGCACTCGAATCGACCGGGGAGCTGTTTTTT

V: TRBV30
J: TRBJ2-5
D: -
size: -
CDR3: CACSKHETQYF
DNA: TGTGCCTGCAGTAAACATGAGACCCAGTACTTC

V: TRBV5-6
J: TRBJ2-7
D: -
size: -
CDR3: CASSLGQVYEQYF
DNA: TGTGCCAGCAGCTTGGGGCAAGTCTACGAGCAGTACTTC

V: TRBV28
J: TRBJ2-1
D: -
size: -
CDR3: CASSPPRLLFYNEQFF
DNA: TGTGCCAGCAGTCCCCCCCGACTCCTTTTCTACAATGAGCAGTTCTTC

V: TRBV30
J: TRBJ2-5
D: -
size: -
CDR3: CAWGTVRVTETQYF
DNA: TGTGCCTGGGGCACAGTCAGGGTCACGGAGACCCAGTACTTC

V: TRBV7-9
J: TRBJ2-1
D: -
size: -
CDR3: CASRPGTVPFMFF
DNA: TGTGCCAGCAGACCCGGGACTGTTCCTTTTATGTTCTTC

V: TRBV14
J: TRBJ1-2
D: -
size: -
CDR3: CASSPWTVYGYTF
DNA: TGTGCCAGCAGCCCTTGGACAGTCTATGGCTACACCTTC